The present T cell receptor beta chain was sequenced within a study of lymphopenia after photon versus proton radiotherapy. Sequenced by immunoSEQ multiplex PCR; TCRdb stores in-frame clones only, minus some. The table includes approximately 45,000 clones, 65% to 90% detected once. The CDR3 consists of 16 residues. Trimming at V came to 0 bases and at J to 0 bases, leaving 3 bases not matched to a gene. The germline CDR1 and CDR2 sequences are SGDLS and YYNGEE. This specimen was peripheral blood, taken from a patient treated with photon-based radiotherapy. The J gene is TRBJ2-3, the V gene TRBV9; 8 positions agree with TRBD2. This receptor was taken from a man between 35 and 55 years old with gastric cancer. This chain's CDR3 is CASSVGTSSSTDTQYF. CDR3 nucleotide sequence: TGTGCCAGCAGCGTAGGGACTAGCAGTAGCACAGATACGCAGTATTTT.